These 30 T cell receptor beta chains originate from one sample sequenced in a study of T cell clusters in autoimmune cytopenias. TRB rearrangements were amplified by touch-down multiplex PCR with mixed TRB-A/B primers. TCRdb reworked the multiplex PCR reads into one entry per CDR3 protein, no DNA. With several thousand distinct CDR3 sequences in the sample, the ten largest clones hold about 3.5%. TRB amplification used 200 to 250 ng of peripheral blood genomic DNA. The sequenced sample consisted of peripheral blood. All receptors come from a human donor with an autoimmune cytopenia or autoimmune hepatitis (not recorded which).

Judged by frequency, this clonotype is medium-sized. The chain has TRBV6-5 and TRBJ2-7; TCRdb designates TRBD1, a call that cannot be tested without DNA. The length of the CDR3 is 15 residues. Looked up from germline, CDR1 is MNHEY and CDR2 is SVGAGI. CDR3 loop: CASSFGTGIYYEQYF.

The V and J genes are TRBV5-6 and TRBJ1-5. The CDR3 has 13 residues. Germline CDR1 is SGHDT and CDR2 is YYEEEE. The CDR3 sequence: CASSVDLNQPQHF.

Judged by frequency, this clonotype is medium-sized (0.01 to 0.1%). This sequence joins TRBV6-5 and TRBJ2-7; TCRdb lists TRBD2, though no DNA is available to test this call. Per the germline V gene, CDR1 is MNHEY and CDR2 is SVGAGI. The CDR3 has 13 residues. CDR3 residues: CASRGTSLYEQYF.

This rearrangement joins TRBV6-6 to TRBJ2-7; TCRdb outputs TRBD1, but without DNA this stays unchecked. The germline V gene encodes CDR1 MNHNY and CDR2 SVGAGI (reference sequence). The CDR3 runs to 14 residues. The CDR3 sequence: CASNLQGFSYEQYF.

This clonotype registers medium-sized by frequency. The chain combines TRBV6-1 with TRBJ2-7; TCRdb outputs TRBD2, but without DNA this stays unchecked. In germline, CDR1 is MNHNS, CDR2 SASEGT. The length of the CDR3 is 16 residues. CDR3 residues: CASSEPLGAGRSGQYF.

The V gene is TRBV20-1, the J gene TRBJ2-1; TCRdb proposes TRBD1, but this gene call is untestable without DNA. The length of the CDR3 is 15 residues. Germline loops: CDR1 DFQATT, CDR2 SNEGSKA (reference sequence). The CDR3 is CSAGLLAGGYNEQFF.

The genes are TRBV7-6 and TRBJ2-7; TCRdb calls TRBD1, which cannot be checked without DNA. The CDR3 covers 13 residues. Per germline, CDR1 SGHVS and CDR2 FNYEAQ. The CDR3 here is CASSLGWGDEQYF.

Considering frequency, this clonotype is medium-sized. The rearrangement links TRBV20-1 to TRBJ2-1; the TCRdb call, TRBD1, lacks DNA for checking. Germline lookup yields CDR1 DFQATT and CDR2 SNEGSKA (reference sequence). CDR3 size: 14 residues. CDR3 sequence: CSAQDRVSYNEQFF.

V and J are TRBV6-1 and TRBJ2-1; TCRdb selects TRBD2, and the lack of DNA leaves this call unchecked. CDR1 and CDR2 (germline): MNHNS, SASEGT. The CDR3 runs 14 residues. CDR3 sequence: CTTGLAGTRNEQFF.

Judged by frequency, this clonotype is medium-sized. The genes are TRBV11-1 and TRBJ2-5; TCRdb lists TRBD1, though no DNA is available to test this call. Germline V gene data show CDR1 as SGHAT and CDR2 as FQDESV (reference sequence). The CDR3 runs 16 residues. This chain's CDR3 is CASSFTGTGAFETQYF. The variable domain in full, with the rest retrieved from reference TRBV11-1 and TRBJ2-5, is EAEVAQSPRYKITEKSQAVAFWCDPISGHATLYWYRQILGQGPELLVQFQDESVVDDSQLPKDRFSAERLKGVDSTLKIQPAELGDSAMYLCASSFTGTGAFETQYFGPGTRLLVL.

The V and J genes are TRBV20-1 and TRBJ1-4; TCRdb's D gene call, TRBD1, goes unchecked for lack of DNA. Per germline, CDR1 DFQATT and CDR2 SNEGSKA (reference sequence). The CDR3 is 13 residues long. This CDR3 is CSAGRTGDEKLFF.

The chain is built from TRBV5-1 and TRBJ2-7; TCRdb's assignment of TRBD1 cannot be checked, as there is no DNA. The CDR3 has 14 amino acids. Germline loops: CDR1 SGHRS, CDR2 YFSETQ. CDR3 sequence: CASSLVGKSYEQYF. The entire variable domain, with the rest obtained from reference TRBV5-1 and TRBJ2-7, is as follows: KAGVTQTPRYLIKTRGQQVTLSCSPISGHRSVSWYQQTPGQGLQFLFEYFSETQRNKGNFPGRFSGRQFSNSRSEMNVSTLELGDSALYLCASSLVGKSYEQYFGPGTRLTVT.

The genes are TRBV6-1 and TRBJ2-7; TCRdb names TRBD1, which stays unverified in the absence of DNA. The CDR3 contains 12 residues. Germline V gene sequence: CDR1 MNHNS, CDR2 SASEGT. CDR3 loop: CASTLTGHEQYF.

This CDR3 is CASSLARLDSGGYQETQYF. V and J are TRBV12-3 or TRBV12-4 and TRBJ2-5; TCRdb reports TRBD2, a call that lacks DNA to check it against. The CDR3 is 19 residues long.

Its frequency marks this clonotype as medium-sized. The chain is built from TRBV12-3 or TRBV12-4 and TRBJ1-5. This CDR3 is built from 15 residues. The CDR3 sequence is CASSLQAHSNQPQHF.

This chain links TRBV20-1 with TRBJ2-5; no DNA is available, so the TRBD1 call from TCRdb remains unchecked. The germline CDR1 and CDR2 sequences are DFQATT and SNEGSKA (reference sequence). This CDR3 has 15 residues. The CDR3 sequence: CSARTQGRRQETQYF.

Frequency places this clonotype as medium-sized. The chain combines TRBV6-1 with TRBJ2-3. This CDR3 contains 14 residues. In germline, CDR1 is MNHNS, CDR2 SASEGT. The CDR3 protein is CASSEQVPTDTQYF.

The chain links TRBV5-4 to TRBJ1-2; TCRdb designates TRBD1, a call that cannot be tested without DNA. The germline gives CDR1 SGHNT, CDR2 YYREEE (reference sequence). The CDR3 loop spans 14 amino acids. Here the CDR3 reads CASSLTGSARGYTF.

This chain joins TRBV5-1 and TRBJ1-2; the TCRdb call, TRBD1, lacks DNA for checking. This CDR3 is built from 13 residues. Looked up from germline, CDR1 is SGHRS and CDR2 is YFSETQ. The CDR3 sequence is CASSLGGYYGYTF.

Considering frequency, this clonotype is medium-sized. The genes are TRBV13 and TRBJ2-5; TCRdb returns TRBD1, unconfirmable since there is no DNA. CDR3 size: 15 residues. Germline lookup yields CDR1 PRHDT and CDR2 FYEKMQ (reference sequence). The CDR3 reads CASSFGQGRVETQYF.

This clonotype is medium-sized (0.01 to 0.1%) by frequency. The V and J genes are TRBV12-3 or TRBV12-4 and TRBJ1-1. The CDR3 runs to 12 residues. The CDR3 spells CASRSGHTEAFF.

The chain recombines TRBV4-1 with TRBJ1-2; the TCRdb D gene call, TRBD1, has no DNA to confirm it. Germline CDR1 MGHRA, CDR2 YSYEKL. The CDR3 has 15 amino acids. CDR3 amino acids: CASSQTTGGRYGYTF.

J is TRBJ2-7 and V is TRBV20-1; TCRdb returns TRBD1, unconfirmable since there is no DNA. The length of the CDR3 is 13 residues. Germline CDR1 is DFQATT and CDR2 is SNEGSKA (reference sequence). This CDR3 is CSARGSGGGEQYF.

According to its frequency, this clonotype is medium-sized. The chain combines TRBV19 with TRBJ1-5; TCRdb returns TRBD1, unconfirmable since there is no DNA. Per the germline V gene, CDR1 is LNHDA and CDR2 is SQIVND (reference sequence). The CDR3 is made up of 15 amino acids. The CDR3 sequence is CASRRTGTINQPQHF.

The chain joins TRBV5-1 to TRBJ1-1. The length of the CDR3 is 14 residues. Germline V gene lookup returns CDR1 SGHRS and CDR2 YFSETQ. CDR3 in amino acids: CASSPTAGATEAFF.

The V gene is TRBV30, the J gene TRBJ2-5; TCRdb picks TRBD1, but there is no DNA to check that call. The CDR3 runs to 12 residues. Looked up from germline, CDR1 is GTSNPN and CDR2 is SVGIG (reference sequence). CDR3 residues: CAWSPGRETQYF.

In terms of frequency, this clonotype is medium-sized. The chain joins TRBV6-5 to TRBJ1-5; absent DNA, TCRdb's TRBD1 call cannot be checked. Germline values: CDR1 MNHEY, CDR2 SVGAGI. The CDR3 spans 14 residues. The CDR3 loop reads CASSYGGPRQPQHF.

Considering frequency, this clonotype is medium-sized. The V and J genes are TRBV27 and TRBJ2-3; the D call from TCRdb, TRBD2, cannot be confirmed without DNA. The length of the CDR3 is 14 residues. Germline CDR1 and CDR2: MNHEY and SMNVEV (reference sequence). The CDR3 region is CASRLQGPPDTQYF.

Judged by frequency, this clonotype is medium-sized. The CDR3 reads CATSRDRSLWGYTF. The genes are TRBV15 and TRBJ1-2. The CDR3 has 14 residues. Per the germline V gene, CDR1 is LNHNV and CDR2 is YYDKDF (reference sequence).

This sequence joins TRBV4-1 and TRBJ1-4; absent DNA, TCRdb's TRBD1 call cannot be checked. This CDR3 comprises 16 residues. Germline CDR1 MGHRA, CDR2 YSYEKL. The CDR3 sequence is CASSPKSGTGNEKLFF.